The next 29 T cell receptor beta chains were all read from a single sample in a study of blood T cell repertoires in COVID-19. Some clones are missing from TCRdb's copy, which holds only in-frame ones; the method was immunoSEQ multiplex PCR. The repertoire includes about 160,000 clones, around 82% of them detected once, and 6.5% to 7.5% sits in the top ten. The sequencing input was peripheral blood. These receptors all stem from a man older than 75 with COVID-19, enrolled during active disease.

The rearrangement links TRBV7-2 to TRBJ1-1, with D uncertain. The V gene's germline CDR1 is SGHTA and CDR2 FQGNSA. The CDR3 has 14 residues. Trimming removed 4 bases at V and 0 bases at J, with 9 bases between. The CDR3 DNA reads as TGTGCCAGCAGCTCCCAGGTTCTGAACACTGAAGCTTTCTTT. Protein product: CASSSQVLNTEAFF.

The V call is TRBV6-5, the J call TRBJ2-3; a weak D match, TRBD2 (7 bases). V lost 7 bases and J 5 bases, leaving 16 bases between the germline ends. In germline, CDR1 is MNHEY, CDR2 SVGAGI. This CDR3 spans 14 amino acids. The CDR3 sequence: CASNRGGPEDTQYF. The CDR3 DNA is TGTGCCAGCAATAGGGGGGGGCCCGAAGATACGCAGTATTTT.

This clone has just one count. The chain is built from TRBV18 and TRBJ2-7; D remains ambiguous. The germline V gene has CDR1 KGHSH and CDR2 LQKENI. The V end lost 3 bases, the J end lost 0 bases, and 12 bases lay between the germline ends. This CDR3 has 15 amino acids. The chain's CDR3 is CASSPAAASSYEQYF. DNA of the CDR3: TGTGCCAGCTCACCGGCGGCCGCCAGCTCCTACGAGCAGTACTTC.

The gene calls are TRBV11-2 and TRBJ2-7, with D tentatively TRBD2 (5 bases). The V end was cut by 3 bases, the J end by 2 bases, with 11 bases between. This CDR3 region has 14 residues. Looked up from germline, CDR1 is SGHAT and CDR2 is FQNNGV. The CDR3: CASSFQGSTYEQYF. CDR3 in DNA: TGTGCCAGCAGCTTCCAAGGGAGCACCTACGAGCAGTACTTC.

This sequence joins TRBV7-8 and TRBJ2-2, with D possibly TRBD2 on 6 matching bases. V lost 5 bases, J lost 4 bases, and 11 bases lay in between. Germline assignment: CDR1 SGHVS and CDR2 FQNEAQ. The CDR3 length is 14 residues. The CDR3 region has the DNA TGTGCCAGCAGCGAGGGACTGTCCACCGGGGAGCTGTTTTTT. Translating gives CASSEGLSTGELFF. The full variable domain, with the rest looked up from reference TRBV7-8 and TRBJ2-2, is GAGVSQSPRYKVAKRGQDVALRCDPISGHVSLFWYQQALGQGPEFLTYFQNEAQLDKSGLPSDRFFAERPEGSVSTLKIQRTQQEDSAVYLCASSEGLSTGELFFGEGSRLTVL.

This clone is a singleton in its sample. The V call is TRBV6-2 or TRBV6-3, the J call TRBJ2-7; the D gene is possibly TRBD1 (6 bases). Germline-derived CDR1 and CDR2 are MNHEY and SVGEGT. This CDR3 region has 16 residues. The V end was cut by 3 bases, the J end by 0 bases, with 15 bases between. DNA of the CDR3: TGTGCCAGCAGTTATTCATCAGGGGCCCTCTCCTACGAGCAGTACTTC. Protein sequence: CASSYSSGALSYEQYF.

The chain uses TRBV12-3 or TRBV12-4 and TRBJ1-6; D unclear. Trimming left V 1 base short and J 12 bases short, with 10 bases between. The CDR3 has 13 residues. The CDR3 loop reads CASSLDRVLPLHF. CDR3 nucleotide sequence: TGTGCCAGCAGTTTAGACCGAGTCTTACCCCTCCACTTT.

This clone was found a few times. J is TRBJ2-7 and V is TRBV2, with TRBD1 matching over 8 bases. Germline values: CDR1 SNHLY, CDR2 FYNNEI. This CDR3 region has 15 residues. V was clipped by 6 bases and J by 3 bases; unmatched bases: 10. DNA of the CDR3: TGTGCCAGCAGCTGGTTCGGACAGGGAGGCTACGAGCAGTACTTC. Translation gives CASSWFGQGGYEQYF. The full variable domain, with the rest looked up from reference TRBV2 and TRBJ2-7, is EPEVTQTPSHQVTQMGQEVILRCVPISNHLYFYWYRQILGQKVEFLVSFYNNEISEKSEIFDDQFSVERPDGSNFTLKIRSTKLEDSAMYFCASSWFGQGGYEQYFGPGTRLTVT.

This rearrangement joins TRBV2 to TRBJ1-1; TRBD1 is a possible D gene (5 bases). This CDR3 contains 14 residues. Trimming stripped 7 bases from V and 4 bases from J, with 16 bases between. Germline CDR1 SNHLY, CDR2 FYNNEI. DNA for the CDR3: TGTGCCAGCACCTTGACAGCTCTGCCCACTGAAGCTTTCTTT. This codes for CASTLTALPTEAFF. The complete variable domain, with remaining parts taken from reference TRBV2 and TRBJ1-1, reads EPEVTQTPSHQVTQMGQEVILRCVPISNHLYFYWYRQILGQKVEFLVSFYNNEISEKSEIFDDQFSVERPDGSNFTLKIRSTKLEDSAMYFCASTLTALPTEAFFGQGTRLTVV.

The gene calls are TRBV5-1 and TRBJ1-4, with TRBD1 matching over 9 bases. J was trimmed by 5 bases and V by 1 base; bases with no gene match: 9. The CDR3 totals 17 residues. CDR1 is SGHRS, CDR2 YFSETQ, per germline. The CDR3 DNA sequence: TGCGCCAGCAGCTTGAGCGCCCCCGGGACAGGGAATGAAAAACTGTTTTTT. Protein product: CASSLSAPGTGNEKLFF.

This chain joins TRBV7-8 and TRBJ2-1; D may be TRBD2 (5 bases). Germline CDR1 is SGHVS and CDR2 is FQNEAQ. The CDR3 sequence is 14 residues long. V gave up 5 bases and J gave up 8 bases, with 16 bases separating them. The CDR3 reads CASSTRRGSDEQFF. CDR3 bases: TGTGCCAGCAGCACCCGGCGAGGTAGCGATGAGCAGTTCTTC.

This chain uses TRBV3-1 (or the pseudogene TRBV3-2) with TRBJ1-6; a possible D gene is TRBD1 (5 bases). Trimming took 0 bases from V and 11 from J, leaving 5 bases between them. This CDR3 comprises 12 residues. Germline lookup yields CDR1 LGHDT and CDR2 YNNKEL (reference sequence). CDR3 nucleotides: TGTGCCAGCAGCCAAGAGGGGCCACCCCTCCACTTT. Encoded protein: CASSQEGPPLHF.

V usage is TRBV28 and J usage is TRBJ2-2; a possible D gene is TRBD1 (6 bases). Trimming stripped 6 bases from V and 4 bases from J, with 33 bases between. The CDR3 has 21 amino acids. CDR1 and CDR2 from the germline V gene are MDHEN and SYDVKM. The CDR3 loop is CASRGARLSGRPTEGTGELFF. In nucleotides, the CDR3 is TGTGCCAGCAGGGGGGCGCGTTTATCGGGCAGGCCGACGGAAGGCACCGGGGAGCTGTTTTTT.

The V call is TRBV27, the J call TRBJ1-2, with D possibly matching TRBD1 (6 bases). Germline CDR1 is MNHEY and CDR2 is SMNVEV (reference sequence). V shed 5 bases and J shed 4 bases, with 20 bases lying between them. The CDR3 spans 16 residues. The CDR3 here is CASSLNGLTGFYGYTF. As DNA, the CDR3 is TGTGCCAGCAGTCTAAACGGCCTAACAGGGTTCTATGGCTACACCTTC.

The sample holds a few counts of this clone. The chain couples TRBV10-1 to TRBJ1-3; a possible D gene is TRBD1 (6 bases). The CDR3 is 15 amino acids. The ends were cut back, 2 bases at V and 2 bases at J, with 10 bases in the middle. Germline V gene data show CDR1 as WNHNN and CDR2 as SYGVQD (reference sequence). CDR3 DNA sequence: TGCGCCAGCAGTGAGGTACAGGGTACTGGAAACACCATATATTTT. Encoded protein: CASSEVQGTGNTIYF.

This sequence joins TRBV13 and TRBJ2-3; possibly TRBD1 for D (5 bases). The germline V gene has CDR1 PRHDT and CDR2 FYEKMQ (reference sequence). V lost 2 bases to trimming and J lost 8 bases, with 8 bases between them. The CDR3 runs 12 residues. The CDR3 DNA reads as TGTGCCAGCAGCTTAAGTAGGGGTACGCAGTATTTT. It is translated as CASSLSRGTQYF. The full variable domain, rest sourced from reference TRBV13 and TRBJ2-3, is AAGVIQSPRHLIKEKRETATLKCYPIPRHDTVYWYQQGPGQDPQFLISFYEKMQSDKGSIPDRFSAQQFSDYHSELNMSSLELGDSALYFCASSLSRGTQYFGPGTRLTVL.

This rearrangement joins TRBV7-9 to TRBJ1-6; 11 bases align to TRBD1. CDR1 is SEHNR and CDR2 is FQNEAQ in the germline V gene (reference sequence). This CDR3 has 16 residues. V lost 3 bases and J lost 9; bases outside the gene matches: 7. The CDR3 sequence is CASSFGQGAPRSPLHF. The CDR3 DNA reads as TGTGCCAGCAGCTTCGGACAGGGGGCGCCCCGTTCACCCCTCCACTTT.

CDR3 loop: CASSENKSRETQYF. The DNA of the CDR3 is TGTGCCAGCAGTGAAAACAAGTCCCGAGAGACCCAGTACTTC. V gene TRBV6-1 combines with J gene TRBJ2-5; D uncertain. This CDR3 is 14 amino acids long. Trimming shortened V by 2 bases and J by 4 bases, and 11 bases separated the two germline ends. The germline V gene has CDR1 MNHNS and CDR2 SASEGT.

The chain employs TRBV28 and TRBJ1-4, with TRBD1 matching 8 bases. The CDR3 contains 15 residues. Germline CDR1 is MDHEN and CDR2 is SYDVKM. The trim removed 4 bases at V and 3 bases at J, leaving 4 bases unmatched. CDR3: CASSSGTGANEKLFF. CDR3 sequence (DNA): TGTGCCAGCAGTTCTGGGACAGGCGCTAATGAAAAACTGTTTTTT.

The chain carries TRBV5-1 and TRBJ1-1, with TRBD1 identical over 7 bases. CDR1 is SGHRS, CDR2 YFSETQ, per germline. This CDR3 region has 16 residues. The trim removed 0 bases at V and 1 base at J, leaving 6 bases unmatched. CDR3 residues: CASSLGDRRENTEAFF. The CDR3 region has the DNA TGCGCCAGCAGCTTGGGGGACAGACGGGAGAACACTGAAGCTTTCTTT. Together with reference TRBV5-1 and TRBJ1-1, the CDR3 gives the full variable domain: KAGVTQTPRYLIKTRGQQVTLSCSPISGHRSVSWYQQTPGQGLQFLFEYFSETQRNKGNFPGRFSGRQFSNSRSEMNVSTLELGDSALYLCASSLGDRRENTEAFFGQGTRLTVV.

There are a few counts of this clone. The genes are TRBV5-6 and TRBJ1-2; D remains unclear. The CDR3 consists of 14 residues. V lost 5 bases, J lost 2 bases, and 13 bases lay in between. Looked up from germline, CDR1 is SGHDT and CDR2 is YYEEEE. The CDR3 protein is CASSWEGRNYGYTF. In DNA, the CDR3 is TGTGCCAGCAGTTGGGAGGGCAGGAACTATGGCTACACCTTC.

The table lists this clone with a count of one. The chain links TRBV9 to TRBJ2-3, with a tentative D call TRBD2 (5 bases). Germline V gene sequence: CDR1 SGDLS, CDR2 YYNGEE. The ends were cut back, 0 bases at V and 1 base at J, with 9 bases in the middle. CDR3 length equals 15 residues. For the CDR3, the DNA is TGTGCCAGCAGCGTAGGAGGGTACGGCACAGATACGCAGTATTTT. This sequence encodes CASSVGGYGTDTQYF.

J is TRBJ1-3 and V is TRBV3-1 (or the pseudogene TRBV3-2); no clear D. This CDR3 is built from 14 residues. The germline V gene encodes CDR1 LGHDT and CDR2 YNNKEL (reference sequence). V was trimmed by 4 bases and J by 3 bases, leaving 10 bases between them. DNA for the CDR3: TGTGCCAGCAGCCTGTCAGTGCATGGAAACACCATATATTTT. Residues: CASSLSVHGNTIYF.

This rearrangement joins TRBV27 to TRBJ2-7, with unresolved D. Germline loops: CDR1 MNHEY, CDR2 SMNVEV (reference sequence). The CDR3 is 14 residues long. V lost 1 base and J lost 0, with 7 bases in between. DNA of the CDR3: TGTGCCAGCAGTTTATATGGCAGCTCCTACGAGCAGTACTTC. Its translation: CASSLYGSSYEQYF.

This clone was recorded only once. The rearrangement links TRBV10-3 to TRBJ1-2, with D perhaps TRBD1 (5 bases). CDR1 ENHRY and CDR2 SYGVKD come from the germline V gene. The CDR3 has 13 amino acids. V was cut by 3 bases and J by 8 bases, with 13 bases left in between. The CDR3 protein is CAISDRDSLGYTF. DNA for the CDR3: TGTGCCATCAGTGACCGAGACAGCCTGGGCTACACCTTC.

CDR3 amino acids: CASSLGYGQGEKLFF. The CDR3 nucleotides read TGTGCCAGCAGCTTAGGTTACGGGCAGGGTGAAAAACTGTTTTTT. The J gene is TRBJ1-4, the V gene TRBV7-2, with D perhaps matching TRBD1 (5 bases). The CDR3 spans 15 residues. Germline assignment: CDR1 SGHTA and CDR2 FQGNSA. Trimming shortened V by 1 base and J by 7 bases, and 13 bases separated the two germline ends.

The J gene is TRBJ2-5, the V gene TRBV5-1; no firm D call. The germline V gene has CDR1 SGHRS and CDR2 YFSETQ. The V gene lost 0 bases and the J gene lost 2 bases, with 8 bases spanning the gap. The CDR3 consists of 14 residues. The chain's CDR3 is CASSLGASQETQYF. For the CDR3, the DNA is TGCGCCAGCAGCTTGGGGGCTTCTCAAGAGACCCAGTACTTC.

The CDR3 loop is CASNPTGGTGELFF. Written as DNA, the CDR3 is TGTGCCAGCAACCCCACAGGGGGAACCGGGGAGCTGTTTTTT. This chain links TRBV6-5 with TRBJ2-2; TRBD1 agrees at 8 bases. V dropped 7 bases and J dropped 5; count of bases not matched to a gene: 6. The CDR3 contains 14 residues. The V gene's germline CDR1 is MNHEY and CDR2 SVGAGI.

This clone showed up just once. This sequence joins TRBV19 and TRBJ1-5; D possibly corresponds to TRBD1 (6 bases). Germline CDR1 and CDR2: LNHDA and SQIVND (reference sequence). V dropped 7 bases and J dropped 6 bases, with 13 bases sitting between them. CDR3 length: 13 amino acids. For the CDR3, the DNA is TGTGCCAGTAATACAGGGATTCGTCAGCCCCAGCATTTT. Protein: CASNTGIRQPQHF.